Below are 19 T cell receptor beta chains sequenced from a single sample in a study of blood T cell repertoires in COVID-19. TCRdb keeps only in-frame clones here, not all; method: immunoSEQ multiplex PCR. In the table there are 100,000 to 150,000 clones, 88% of which are singletons. The material sequenced was peripheral blood. The receptors were sampled from a human donor in a cohort sampled during active COVID-19.

The gene calls are TRBV19 and TRBJ2-7; TRBD1 might be the D (6 bases). The CDR3 has 14 residues. The V end was cut by 4 bases, the J end by 0 bases, with 10 bases between. Germline CDR1 is LNHDA and CDR2 is SQIVND (reference sequence). The CDR3 reads CASSTDSYSYEQYF. CDR3 DNA: TGTGCCAGTAGTACGGACAGTTACTCCTACGAGCAGTACTTC.

The V call is TRBV14, the J call TRBJ2-3, with D uncertain. The V gene's germline CDR1 is SGHDN and CDR2 FVKESK. V was shortened by 4 bases and J by 6 bases, with 14 bases between the two germline ends. The CDR3 runs 14 residues. CDR3 residues: CASSRGPAEDTQYF. The CDR3 DNA is TGTGCCAGCAGCCGAGGTCCTGCGGAGGATACGCAGTATTTT.

In this sample, this clone turned up once. Here the CDR3 reads CASSLEASGAYNEQFF. CDR3 in DNA: TGTGCCAGCAGCTTGGAGGCTAGCGGGGCATACAATGAGCAGTTCTTC. V usage is TRBV5-6 and J usage is TRBJ2-1; 9 bases agree with TRBD2. The germline CDR1 and CDR2 sequences are SGHDT and YYEEEE. This CDR3 spans 16 amino acids. With 0 bases clipped from V and 4 bases from J, the junction kept 5 bases outside the gene matches.

The count of this clone is one. V gene TRBV28 combines with J gene TRBJ2-7; 8 bases align to TRBD2. Trimming at V came to 5 bases and at J to 0 bases, leaving 9 bases not matched to a gene. From germline, CDR1 is MDHEN and CDR2 SYDVKM. CDR3 length: 16 amino acids. CDR3 region: CASSPAGGAHSYEQYF. Here the CDR3 DNA reads TGTGCCAGCAGTCCCGCGGGAGGCGCCCACTCCTACGAGCAGTACTTC.

This chain joins TRBV19 and TRBJ2-5, with D unresolved. The CDR3 is 12 amino acids. V was trimmed by 3 bases and J by 4 bases, leaving 6 bases between them. Germline V CDR1 and CDR2: LNHDA, SQIVND (reference sequence). The chain's CDR3 is CASSMERETQYF. The CDR3 region has the DNA TGTGCCAGTAGTATGGAGAGAGAGACCCAGTACTTC.

The chain combines TRBV5-1 with TRBJ1-2; no reliable D call. Per germline, CDR1 SGHRS and CDR2 YFSETQ. Deletions cut 5 bases from V and 1 base from J, with 12 bases between. The CDR3 spans 14 residues. In DNA form, the CDR3 reads TGCGCCAGCAGTCCGGTCCAGGTTAACTATGGCTACACCTTC. Protein product: CASSPVQVNYGYTF.

The V gene is TRBV5-4, the J gene TRBJ2-5; 7 nucleotides line up with TRBD1. Germline loops: CDR1 SGHNT, CDR2 YYREEE (reference sequence). Trimming took 4 bases from V and 2 from J; bases not matched to a gene: 5. The CDR3 runs 14 residues. CDR3 bases: TGTGCCAGCAGCCCACTGGGACAGCAAGAGACCCAGTACTTC. Protein: CASSPLGQQETQYF.

V and J are TRBV2 and TRBJ2-1; 7 bases are shared with TRBD1. Germline trimming cut 6 bases from V and 8 bases from J; bases unmatched to any gene: 7. This CDR3 is 13 amino acids long. Germline CDR1 SNHLY, CDR2 FYNNEI. In nucleotides, the CDR3 is TGTGCCAGCAGATTGGACAGGACGGATGAGCAGTTCTTC. It translates to CASRLDRTDEQFF.

This rearrangement joins TRBV11-3 to TRBJ2-1, with 9 bases matching TRBD2. This CDR3 comprises 13 residues. Germline assignment: CDR1 SGHNT and CDR2 YENEEA. V was pared by 3 bases and J by 10 bases, with 4 bases of the junction left unmatched. DNA of the CDR3: TGTGCCAGCAGCTTGCGTCTAGCGGGGGAGCAGTTCTTC. Translation gives CASSLRLAGEQFF. Complete variable domain (other parts from reference TRBV11-3 and TRBJ2-1): EAGVVQSPRYKIIEKKQPVAFWCNPISGHNTLYWYLQNLGQGPELLIRYENEEAVDDSQLPKDRFSAERLKGVDSTLKIQPAELGDSAVYLCASSLRLAGEQFFGPGTRLTVL.

This clone was recorded once. The chain carries TRBV28 and TRBJ1-2; 9 bases line up with TRBD1. V was pared by 5 bases and J by 0 bases, with 4 bases of the junction left unmatched. The germline CDR1 and CDR2 sequences are MDHEN and SYDVKM. CDR3 size: 15 residues. The chain's CDR3 is CASSTGGLSNYGYTF. The CDR3 nucleotides are TGTGCCAGCAGTACAGGGGGCCTCTCTAACTATGGCTACACCTTC.

The chain combines TRBV3-1 (or the pseudogene TRBV3-2) with TRBJ2-3, with no clear D. This CDR3 spans 18 amino acids. Germline CDR1 is LGHDT and CDR2 is YNNKEL (reference sequence). With 0 bases removed from V and 2 bases from J, the gap between germline ends came to 18 bases. Here the CDR3 reads CASSQDELVVIPTDTQYF. CDR3 DNA sequence: TGTGCCAGCAGCCAAGATGAGCTAGTCGTTATACCCACAGATACGCAGTATTTT.

V and J are TRBV5-6 and TRBJ1-1, with D possibly matching TRBD1 (6 bases). CDR1 is SGHDT, CDR2 YYEEEE, per germline. Trimming cost V 2 bases and J 10 bases, with 9 bases left between them. This CDR3 region has 11 residues. CDR3 protein: CASSFEGGAFF. Written as DNA, the CDR3 is TGTGCCAGCAGCTTCGAAGGGGGAGCTTTCTTT.

The chain couples TRBV4-2 to TRBJ2-2, with D perhaps matching TRBD1 (5 bases). V lost 4 bases, J lost 1 base, and 16 bases lay in between. This CDR3 region has 17 residues. Germline values: CDR1 LGHNA, CDR2 YNFKEQ. CDR3 in amino acids: CASSRNRPGQNTGELFF. In nucleotides, the CDR3 is TGTGCCAGCAGCCGAAACCGACCAGGACAGAACACCGGGGAGCTGTTTTTT.

This chain joins TRBV15 and TRBJ2-1, with 10 bases matching TRBD2. Germline V gives CDR1 LNHNV, CDR2 YYDKDF (reference sequence). This CDR3 spans 16 amino acids. Trimming removed 0 bases from V and 9 bases from J; junction bases left unmatched: 8. Here the CDR3 DNA reads TGTGCCACCAGCAGAGATCGAGCTAGCGGGAGAGGTGAGCAGTTCTTC. Encoded protein: CATSRDRASGRGEQFF.

This clone was counted a few times. V usage is TRBV30 and J usage is TRBJ2-7; D is perhaps TRBD2 (6 bases). This CDR3 comprises 13 residues. Trimming pared 4 bases from V and 1 base from J, leaving 11 bases between. CDR1 and CDR2 (germline): GTSNPN, SVGIG (reference sequence). The CDR3 DNA follows: TGTGCCTGGAAACAGGACTATTCCTACGAGCAGTACTTC. Amino acid sequence: CAWKQDYSYEQYF.

The table lists this clone with a count of one. The chain carries TRBV2 and TRBJ2-1; D uncertain. This CDR3 is built from 14 residues. The V end lost 8 bases, the J end lost 3 bases, and 14 bases lay between the germline ends. Germline V gives CDR1 SNHLY, CDR2 FYNNEI. The CDR3 here is CASGFTASYNEQFF. The CDR3 DNA reads as TGTGCCAGCGGGTTTACAGCAAGCTACAATGAGCAGTTCTTC.

This clone was counted a single time. The chain joins TRBV2 to TRBJ2-7; 8 nucleotides align to TRBD1. Germline CDR1 is SNHLY and CDR2 is FYNNEI. This CDR3 comprises 15 residues. V was pared by 7 bases and J by 1 base, with 9 bases of the junction left unmatched. CDR3 sequence reads: CASTSWTGPSYEQYF. For the CDR3, the DNA is TGTGCCAGCACCTCCTGGACAGGGCCTTCCTACGAGCAGTACTTC.

This clone was seen only once. This chain uses TRBV5-4 with TRBJ2-3, with unresolved D. Germline lookup yields CDR1 SGHNT and CDR2 YYREEE (reference sequence). The CDR3 contains 14 residues. V lost 4 bases and J lost 0, with 9 bases in between. The CDR3 loop is CASSPSESTDTQYF. The CDR3 DNA sequence: TGTGCCAGCAGCCCCAGCGAGAGCACAGATACGCAGTATTTT.

The rearrangement links TRBV6-6 to TRBJ2-4; 11 nucleotides align to TRBD1. The CDR3 consists of 15 residues. Germline lookup yields CDR1 MNHNY and CDR2 SVGAGI (reference sequence). V lost 6 bases and J lost 3; bases outside the gene matches: 4. The CDR3 coding sequence is TGTGCCAGCAGGTGGGGACAGGGGGACAAAAACATTCAGTACTTC. Protein product: CASRWGQGDKNIQYF.